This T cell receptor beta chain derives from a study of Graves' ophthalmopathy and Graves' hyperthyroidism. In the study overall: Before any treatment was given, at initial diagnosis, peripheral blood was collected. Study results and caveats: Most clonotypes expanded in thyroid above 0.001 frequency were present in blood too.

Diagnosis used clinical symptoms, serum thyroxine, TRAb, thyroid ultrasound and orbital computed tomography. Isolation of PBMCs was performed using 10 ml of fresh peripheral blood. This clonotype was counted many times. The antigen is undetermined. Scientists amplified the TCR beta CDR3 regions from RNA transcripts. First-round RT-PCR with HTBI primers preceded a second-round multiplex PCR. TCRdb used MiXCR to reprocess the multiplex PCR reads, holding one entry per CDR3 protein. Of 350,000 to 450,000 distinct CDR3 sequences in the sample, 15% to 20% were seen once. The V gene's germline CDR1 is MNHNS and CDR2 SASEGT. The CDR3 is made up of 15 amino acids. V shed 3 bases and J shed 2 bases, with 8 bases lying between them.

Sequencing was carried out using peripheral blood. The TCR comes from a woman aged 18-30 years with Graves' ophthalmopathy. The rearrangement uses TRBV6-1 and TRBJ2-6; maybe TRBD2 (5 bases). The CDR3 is CASSETRAGANVLTF. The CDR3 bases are TGTGCCAGCAGTGAGACGAGGGCTGGGGCCAACGTCCTGACTTTC.